Presented here are 17 T cell receptor beta chains from one specimen sequenced in a study of T cell clones after liver transplantation (dated by TCRdb to between 2018 and 2021). Receptor libraries were prepared by the immunoSEQ multiplex PCR assay. Imported from immuneACCESS, the table was reduced by TCRdb to in-frame sequences with V and J called. These copies leave out some clones; in studies compared against another copy, an unresolved V gene accounts for under half, and the cause of the remainder is not known. In this sample the table shows tens of thousands of clones, roughly 85% of which occur a single time. Clones ranked in the top ten supply 2.5% to 3.5% of the sample. The source material was CD4+ T cells from blood, sampled at the 22-month timepoint. The receptors come from a human patient who received a liver transplant. Once a transplant has taken place, some T cells may be donor derived.

Only a few counts were recorded for this clone. The rearrangement links TRBV7-6 to TRBJ2-3; 8 bases are shared with TRBD1. With V trimmed by 4 bases and J by 2 bases, 8 bases remained unmatched. The CDR3 sequence is 16 residues long. CDR1 and CDR2 (germline): SGHVS, FNYEAQ. The CDR3 spells CASSSGRTGITDTQYF. The CDR3 DNA is TGTGCCAGCAGCTCCGGACGGACAGGGATCACAGATACGCAGTATTTT.

This clone has a single count. The chain has TRBV7-9 and TRBJ2-6; 8 nucleotides match TRBD1. Germline loops: CDR1 SEHNR, CDR2 FQNEAQ (reference sequence). The CDR3 extends over 16 amino acids. V gave up 4 bases and J gave up 4 bases; unmatched junction bases: 6. As DNA, the CDR3 is TGTGCCAGCAGCTACTCAGGGGGCGCCGGGGCCAACGTCCTGACTTTC. It encodes CASSYSGGAGANVLTF.

This clone has a handful of counts. The chain couples TRBV5-6 to TRBJ1-2; a possible D gene is TRBD1 (5 bases). CDR1 is SGHDT, CDR2 YYEEEE, per germline. The CDR3 spans 15 residues. The V end lost 4 bases, the J end lost 5 bases, and 18 bases lay between the germline ends. The CDR3 DNA follows: TGTGCCAGCAGCATCCGGCCCGACAGCTTATATGGCTACACCTTC. Its translation is CASSIRPDSLYGYTF. Full variable domain (missing parts from reference TRBV5-6 and TRBJ1-2): DAGVTQSPTHLIKTRGQQVTLRCSPKSGHDTVSWYQQALGQGPQFIFQYYEEEERQRGNFPDRFSGHQFPNYSSELNVNALLLGDSALYLCASSIRPDSLYGYTFGSGTRLTVV.

About this clone itself: Since a much larger clone is just one base distant, this may be a read error. V is TRBV7-6 and J is TRBJ2-7; TRBD2 is a possible D gene (5 bases). The CDR3 covers 14 residues. Germline-derived CDR1 and CDR2 are SGHVS and FNYEAQ. Trimming removed 0 bases at V and 4 bases at J, with 10 bases between. CDR3 sequence reads: CASSLAEAGYEQYF. The CDR3 nucleotides read TGTGCCAGCAGCTTAGCGGAGGCCGGGTACGAGCAGTACTTC.

V usage is TRBV18 and J usage is TRBJ2-3, with 12 bases fitting TRBD2. V gave up 10 bases and J gave up 0 bases; unmatched junction bases: 11. The germline V gene encodes CDR1 KGHSH and CDR2 LQKENI. The CDR3 sequence is 17 residues long. The CDR3 spells CAILRPSGRGSTDTQYF. The CDR3 DNA reads as TGTGCCATCCTCCGGCCTAGCGGGAGGGGTAGCACAGATACGCAGTATTTT.

J is TRBJ2-4 and V is TRBV5-1; D unresolved. This CDR3 spans 14 amino acids. V was cut by 0 bases and J by 6 bases, with 10 bases left in between. Per the germline V gene, CDR1 is SGHRS and CDR2 is YFSETQ. CDR3 nucleotide sequence: TGCGCCAGCAGCTTGGAAGGGAAAGGAAACATTCAGTACTTC. Translating gives CASSLEGKGNIQYF.

The CDR3 DNA reads as TGTGCCAGCTCCGGGACAGGGGCAGAGGGCTACACCTTC. It is translated as CASSGTGAEGYTF. This chain uses TRBV18 with TRBJ1-2, with TRBD1 matching 10 bases. In germline, CDR1 is KGHSH, CDR2 LQKENI. V shed 6 bases, J shed 8 bases, and the junction held 6 bases outside the gene matches. CDR3 length: 13 amino acids.

This clone has more than one count but fewer than ten. This chain joins TRBV27 and TRBJ1-1; D call uncertain. V lost 5 bases and J lost 1, with 20 bases in between. The CDR3 sequence is 17 residues long. Per the germline V gene, CDR1 is MNHEY and CDR2 is SMNVEV (reference sequence). CDR3 sequence (DNA): TGTGCCAGCAGTCCCAAACCGATCAGACGGACGAACACTGAAGCTTTCTTT. Translated: CASSPKPIRRTNTEAFF.

J is TRBJ2-3 and V is TRBV19; D call uncertain. CDR3 length: 15 residues. V shed 6 bases and J shed 0 bases, with 13 bases lying between them. Germline loops: CDR1 LNHDA, CDR2 SQIVND (reference sequence). CDR3 loop: CASRNRARSTDTQYF. DNA for the CDR3: TGTGCCAGTAGAAATAGAGCCAGGAGCACAGATACGCAGTATTTT.

V and J are TRBV7-2 and TRBJ2-7; D not certain. The germline V gene encodes CDR1 SGHTA and CDR2 FQGNSA. CDR3 length: 13 residues. Trimming took 3 bases from V and 1 from J, leaving 7 bases between them. CDR3 protein: CASSFGPSYEQYF. The CDR3 nucleotides read TGTGCCAGCAGCTTTGGCCCTTCCTACGAGCAGTACTTC.

This clone was detected only once. The chain has TRBV6-1 and TRBJ2-7, with TRBD1 matching over 10 bases. V shed 3 bases and J 9 bases; nucleotides not matched to a gene: 5. CDR1 MNHNS and CDR2 SASEGT come from the germline V gene. This CDR3 is built from 13 residues. The CDR3, as DNA: TGTGCCAGCAGTGACCGGGACAGGGGTGGGCAGTACTTC. Translation gives CASSDRDRGGQYF.

This chain joins TRBV2 and TRBJ2-6, with TRBD1 identical over 11 bases. Germline CDR1 is SNHLY and CDR2 is FYNNEI. The CDR3 runs 18 residues. V was pared by 6 bases and J by 3 bases, with 10 bases of the junction left unmatched. For the CDR3, the DNA is TGTGCCAGCAGCGCCGTAGGACAGGGGGCGTTTGGGGCCAACGTCCTGACTTTC. Amino acids: CASSAVGQGAFGANVLTF.

V usage is TRBV6-5 and J usage is TRBJ1-2; D unresolved. CDR3 length equals 13 residues. Trimming took off 2 bases at V and 8 bases at J, with 12 bases between the two ends. From germline, CDR1 is MNHEY and CDR2 SVGAGI. This chain's CDR3 is CASSYPDVGGYTF. In DNA form, the CDR3 reads TGTGCCAGCAGTTACCCGGACGTCGGAGGCTACACCTTC.

The sample holds a few counts of this clone. The rearrangement uses TRBV6-6 and TRBJ2-1; D gene ambiguous. The CDR3 is 13 amino acids. Trimming removed 4 bases at V and 6 bases at J, with 10 bases between. CDR1 is MNHNY, CDR2 SVGAGI, per germline (reference sequence). Here the CDR3 DNA reads TGTGCCAGCAGTTGGCCCCACCCCAATGAGCAGTTCTTC. Encoded protein: CASSWPHPNEQFF.

V gene TRBV6-1 combines with J gene TRBJ1-1; D remains unclear. V was clipped by 7 bases and J by 4 bases, with 16 bases between them. The germline V gene encodes CDR1 MNHNS and CDR2 SASEGT. This CDR3 has 14 residues. CDR3 DNA sequence: TGTGCCAGCAAAGCCCTGTCGGGGAGCACTGAAGCTTTCTTT. Its protein product is CASKALSGSTEAFF.

The chain is built from TRBV6-5 and TRBJ1-4, with TRBD1 identical over 9 bases. With V trimmed by 8 bases and J by 6 bases, 4 bases remained unmatched. CDR1 MNHEY and CDR2 SVGAGI come from the germline V gene. The CDR3 has 13 amino acids. CDR3 protein: CASCRTGDEKLFF. In DNA, the CDR3 is TGTGCCAGCTGCCGGACAGGGGATGAAAAACTGTTTTTT.

CDR3 bases: TGTGCCAGCAACAGGGTTCTCTCCTACGAGCAGTACTTC. Protein product: CASNRVLSYEQYF. The rearrangement joins TRBV2 to TRBJ2-7; weak D call: TRBD1 (6 bases). This CDR3 is built from 13 residues. Trimming shortened V by 7 bases and J by 0 bases, and 10 bases separated the two germline ends. Germline lookup yields CDR1 SNHLY and CDR2 FYNNEI.